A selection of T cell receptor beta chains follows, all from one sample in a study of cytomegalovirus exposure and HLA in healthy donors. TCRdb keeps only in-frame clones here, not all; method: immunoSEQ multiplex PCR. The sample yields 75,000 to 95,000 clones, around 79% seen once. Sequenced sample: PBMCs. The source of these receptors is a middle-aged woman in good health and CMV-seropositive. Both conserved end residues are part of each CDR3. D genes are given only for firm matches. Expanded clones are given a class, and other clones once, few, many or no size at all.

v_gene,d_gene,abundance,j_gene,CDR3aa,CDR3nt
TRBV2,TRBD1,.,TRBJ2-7,CASSGGQGYYEQYF,TGTGCCAGCAGCGGGGGACAGGGGTACTACGAGCAGTACTTC
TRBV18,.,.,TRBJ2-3,CASSPTSTDTQYF,TGTGCCAGCTCACCAACTAGCACAGATACGCAGTATTTT
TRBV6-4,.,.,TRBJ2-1,CASSDSTSGQVDEQFF,TGTGCCAGCAGTGACTCGACGAGCGGGCAAGTAGATGAGCAGTTCTTC
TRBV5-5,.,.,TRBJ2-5,CASSLEGLGIGTQYF,TGTGCCAGCAGCTTGGAGGGACTGGGGATTGGGACCCAGTACTTC
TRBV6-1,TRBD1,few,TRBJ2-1,CASSEKETGGNEQFF,TGTGCCAGCAGTGAAAAGGAGACAGGGGGCAATGAGCAGTTCTTC
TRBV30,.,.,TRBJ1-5,CAWSGDTNQPQHF,TGTGCCTGGAGTGGGGACACTAATCAGCCCCAGCATTTT
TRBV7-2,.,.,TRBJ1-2,CASTPGGSVYGYTF,TGTGCCAGCACCCCGGGGGGTTCGGTCTATGGCTACACCTTC
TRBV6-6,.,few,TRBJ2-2,CASKAGINTGELFF,TGTGCCAGCAAAGCAGGGATAAACACCGGGGAGCTGTTTTTT
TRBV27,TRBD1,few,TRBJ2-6,CASRLDRTGANVLTF,TGTGCCAGCAGACTGGACAGGACTGGGGCCAACGTCCTGACTTTC
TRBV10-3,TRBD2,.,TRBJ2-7,CASGQREAYEQYF,TGTGCCTCCGGCCAGCGGGAAGCCTACGAGCAGTACTTC
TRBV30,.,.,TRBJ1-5,CAWSFGTVEQPQHF,TGTGCCTGGAGTTTCGGGACTGTTGAGCAGCCCCAGCATTTT
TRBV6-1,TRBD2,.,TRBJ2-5,CASLLAGQETQYF,TGTGCCAGCCTACTAGCGGGGCAAGAGACCCAGTACTTC
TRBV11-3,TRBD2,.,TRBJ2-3,CASSLGLLAGSTDTQYF,TGTGCCAGCAGCTTAGGGCTACTAGCGGGCAGCACAGATACGCAGTATTTT
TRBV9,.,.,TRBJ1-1,CASSVELKSTEAFF,TGTGCCAGCAGCGTAGAACTTAAAAGCACTGAAGCTTTCTTT
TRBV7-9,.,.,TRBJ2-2,CASSLEVEAGELFF,TGTGCCAGCAGCTTAGAGGTTGAGGCCGGGGAGCTGTTTTTT
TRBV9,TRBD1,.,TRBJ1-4,CASSAGSGQGGGEKLFF,TGTGCCAGCAGCGCCGGATCCGGACAGGGGGGGGGTGAAAAACTGTTTTTT
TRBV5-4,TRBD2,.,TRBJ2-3,CASIKAGETTDTQYF,TGTGCCAGCATCAAAGCGGGAGAAACCACAGATACGCAGTATTTT
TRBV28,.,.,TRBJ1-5,CAIRQETIGQPQHF,TGTGCCATACGACAGGAAACCATAGGTCAGCCCCAGCATTTT
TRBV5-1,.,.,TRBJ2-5,CASSQGHVQETQYF,TGCGCCAGCAGCCAAGGACACGTACAAGAGACCCAGTACTTC
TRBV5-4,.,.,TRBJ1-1,CASSLAGANTEAFF,TGTGCCAGCAGCTTGGCTGGGGCGAACACTGAAGCTTTCTTT
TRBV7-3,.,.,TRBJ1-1,CASSSRGQNTEAFF,TGTGCCAGCAGCTCAAGGGGCCAGAACACTGAAGCTTTCTTT
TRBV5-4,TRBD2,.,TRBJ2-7,CASSTGTSGTYEQYF,TGTGCCAGCAGCACGGGGACTAGCGGAACCTACGAGCAGTACTTC
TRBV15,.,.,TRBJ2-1,CATSGGRQGPSGEQFF,TGTGCCACCAGCGGGGGTCGGCAGGGGCCTTCGGGTGAGCAGTTCTTC
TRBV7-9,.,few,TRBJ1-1,CASSIEGDTEAFF,TGTGCCAGCAGCATCGAAGGGGACACTGAAGCTTTCTTT
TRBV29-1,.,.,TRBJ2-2,CSVDGGSGELFF,TGCAGCGTTGATGGGGGGAGCGGGGAGCTGTTTTTT
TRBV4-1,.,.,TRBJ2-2,CASSQFYPNTGELFF,TGCGCCAGCAGCCAATTTTATCCGAACACCGGGGAGCTGTTTTTT
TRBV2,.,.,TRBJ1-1,CASSGDRNTEAFF,TGTGCCAGCAGTGGCGACAGGAACACTGAAGCTTTCTTT
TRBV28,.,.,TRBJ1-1,CASIIAPNTEAFF,TGTGCCAGCATCATCGCGCCGAACACTGAAGCTTTCTTT
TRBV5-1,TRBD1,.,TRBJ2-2,CASSLGQGTGELFF,TGCGCCAGCAGCTTGGGACAGGGCACCGGGGAGCTGTTTTTT
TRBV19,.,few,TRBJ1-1,CASSISGAGTEAFF,TGTGCCAGTAGTATTTCAGGGGCGGGCACTGAAGCTTTCTTT
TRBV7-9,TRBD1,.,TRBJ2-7,CSSSKNNRGEQYF,TGTTCCAGCAGCAAGAATAACAGGGGCGAGCAGTACTTC
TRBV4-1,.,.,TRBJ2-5,CASSQDPGQETQYF,TGCGCCAGCAGCCAAGACCCGGGACAAGAGACCCAGTACTTC
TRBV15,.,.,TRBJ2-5,CATSRESSRAQETQYF,TGTGCCACCAGCAGAGAATCGTCCAGGGCCCAAGAGACCCAGTACTTC
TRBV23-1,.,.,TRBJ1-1,CASSQVVGPRLNTEAFF,TGCGCCAGCAGTCAAGTCGTGGGCCCGCGCCTGAACACTGAAGCTTTCTTT
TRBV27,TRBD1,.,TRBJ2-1,CASRNRGHEQFF,TGTGCCAGCAGAAACAGGGGCCATGAGCAGTTCTTC
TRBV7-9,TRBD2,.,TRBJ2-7,CASSLAGVAGARSYEQYF,TGTGCCAGCAGCTTAGCCGGGGTAGCGGGAGCTCGATCCTACGAGCAGTACTTC
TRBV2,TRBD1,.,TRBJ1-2,CASSEEDRNYGYTF,TGTGCCAGCAGTGAAGAGGACAGGAACTATGGCTACACCTTC
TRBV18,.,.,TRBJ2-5,CASSPPSQETQYF,TGTGCCAGCTCACCACCATCACAAGAGACCCAGTACTTC
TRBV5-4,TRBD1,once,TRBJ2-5,CASSTGQGRETQYF,TGTGCCAGCAGCACAGGACAGGGCAGGGAGACCCAGTACTTC
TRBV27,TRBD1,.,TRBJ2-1,CASSWDRLSSYNEQFF,TGTGCCAGCAGTTGGGACAGGCTAAGCTCCTACAATGAGCAGTTCTTC
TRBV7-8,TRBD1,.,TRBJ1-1,CASSLTYTGEKAEAFF,TGTGCCAGCAGCTTAACCTACACAGGGGAGAAGGCTGAAGCTTTCTTT
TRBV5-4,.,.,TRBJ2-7,CASSLNREQYF,TGTGCCAGCAGCTTGAACCGGGAGCAGTACTTC
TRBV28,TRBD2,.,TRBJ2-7,CASSLIGTSGTYEQYF,TGTGCCAGCAGTTTAATCGGGACTAGCGGGACCTACGAGCAGTACTTC
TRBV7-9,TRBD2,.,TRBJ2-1,CASSPGLADNEQFF,TGTGCCAGCAGCCCGGGACTAGCGGACAATGAGCAGTTCTTC
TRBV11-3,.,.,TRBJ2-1,CASSRRDLPEQFF,TGTGCCAGCAGCCGCCGGGACTTGCCTGAGCAGTTCTTC
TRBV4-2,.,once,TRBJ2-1,CASSPFGAGRDYNEQFF,TGTGCCAGCAGCCCCTTCGGGGCGGGACGTGACTACAATGAGCAGTTCTTC
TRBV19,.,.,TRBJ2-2,CASSPVGAGELFF,TGTGCCAGTAGTCCAGTAGGGGCCGGGGAGCTGTTTTTT
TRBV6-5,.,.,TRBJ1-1,CASSYSTRGITEAFF,TGTGCCAGCAGTTACTCGACCCGGGGTATCACTGAAGCTTTCTTT
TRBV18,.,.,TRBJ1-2,CASSPQAAEPYGYTF,TGTGCCAGCTCACCTCAAGCCGCCGAGCCCTATGGCTACACCTTC
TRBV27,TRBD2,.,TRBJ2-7,CASSLVPSGTNEQYF,TGTGCCAGCAGTTTGGTGCCTAGCGGGACGAACGAGCAGTACTTC
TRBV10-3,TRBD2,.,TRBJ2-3,CAISEPIAGAPTDTQYF,TGTGCCATCAGTGAGCCCATAGCGGGAGCACCCACAGATACGCAGTATTTT
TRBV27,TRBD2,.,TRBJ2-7,CASSSSLQGLAGRSYEQYF,TGTGCCAGCAGTTCTTCCCTCCAGGGACTAGCGGGACGGTCCTACGAGCAGTACTTC
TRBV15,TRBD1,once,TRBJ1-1,CATSPQGPNTEAFF,TGTGCCACCAGCCCACAGGGGCCTAACACTGAAGCTTTCTTT